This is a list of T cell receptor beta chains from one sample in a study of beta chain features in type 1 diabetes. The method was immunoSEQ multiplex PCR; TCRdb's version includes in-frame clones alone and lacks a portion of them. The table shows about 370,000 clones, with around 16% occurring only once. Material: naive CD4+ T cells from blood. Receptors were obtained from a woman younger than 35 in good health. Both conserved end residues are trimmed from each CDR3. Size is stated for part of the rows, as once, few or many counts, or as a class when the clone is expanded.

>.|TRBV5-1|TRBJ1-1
ASSLMSDRVNTEAF
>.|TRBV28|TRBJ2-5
ASRQANQETQY
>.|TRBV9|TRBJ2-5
ASNSYLQETQY
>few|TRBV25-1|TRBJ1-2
ASSDATLTNYGYT
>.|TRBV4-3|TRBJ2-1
ASSQSGILGDNEQF
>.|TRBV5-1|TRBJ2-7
ASRGQPSSYEQY
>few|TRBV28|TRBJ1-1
ATLVPGATEAF
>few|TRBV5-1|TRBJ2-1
ASSFSILAGVGNEQF
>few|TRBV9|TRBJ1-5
ASSVGQSNQPQH
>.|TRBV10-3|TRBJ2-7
AISELGRGVYEQY
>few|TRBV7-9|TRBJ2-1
APRDNEQF
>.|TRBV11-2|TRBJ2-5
ASSQVWAGDSETQY
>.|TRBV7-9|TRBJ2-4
ASSSEPDSKNIQY
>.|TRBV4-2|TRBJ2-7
ASSQDPQYEQY
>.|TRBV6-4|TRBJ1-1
ASSGRGGDTEAF
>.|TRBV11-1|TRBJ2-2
ASSRDRATGELF
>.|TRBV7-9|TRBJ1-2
ASSLVSGNGYT
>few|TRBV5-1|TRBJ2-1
ASSSSGTGSNEQF
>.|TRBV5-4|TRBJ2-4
ASSEGLAGKNIQY
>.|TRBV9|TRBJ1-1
ASSATWQGAEAF
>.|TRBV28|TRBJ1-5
ASSVDKVAPQH
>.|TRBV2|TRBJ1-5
ASSAGPPSNQPQH
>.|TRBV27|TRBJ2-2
ASIITGGALRAGELF
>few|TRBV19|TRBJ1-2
ASSHRQVYYGYT
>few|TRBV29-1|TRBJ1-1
SVGQIMNTEAF
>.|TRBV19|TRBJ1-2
ATLANRVDGYT
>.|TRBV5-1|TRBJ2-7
ASRTLAGDTYEQY
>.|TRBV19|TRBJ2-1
ASSSQGYNEQF
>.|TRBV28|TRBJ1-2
ASSSSGTGLNYGYT
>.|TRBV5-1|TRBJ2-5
ASSLRRGDQETQY
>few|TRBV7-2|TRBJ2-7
ASSYGLAQTYEQY
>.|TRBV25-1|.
ASSRSSYEQY
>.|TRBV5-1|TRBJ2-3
ASSPGLAGVGQY
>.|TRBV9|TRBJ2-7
ASSVGEGQGTLEQY
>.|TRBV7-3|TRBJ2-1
ASSLASGIYNEQF
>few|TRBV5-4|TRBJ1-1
ASSVTGRMNTEAF
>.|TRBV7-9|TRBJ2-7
ASSTTGARSYEQY
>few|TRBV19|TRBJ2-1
ASSRTRSSYNEQF
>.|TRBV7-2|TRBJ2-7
ASSPGGGVGEQY
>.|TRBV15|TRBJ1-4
ATSTFQFRQGLNEKLF
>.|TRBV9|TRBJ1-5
ASSVGAESNQPQH
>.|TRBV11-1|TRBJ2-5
ASSSGPKETQY
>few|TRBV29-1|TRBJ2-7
SVRRGSSYEQY
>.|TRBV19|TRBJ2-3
ASSKDSDTQY
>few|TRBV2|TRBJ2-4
ASSDLQLILFQY
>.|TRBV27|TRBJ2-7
ASSDRQGYEQY